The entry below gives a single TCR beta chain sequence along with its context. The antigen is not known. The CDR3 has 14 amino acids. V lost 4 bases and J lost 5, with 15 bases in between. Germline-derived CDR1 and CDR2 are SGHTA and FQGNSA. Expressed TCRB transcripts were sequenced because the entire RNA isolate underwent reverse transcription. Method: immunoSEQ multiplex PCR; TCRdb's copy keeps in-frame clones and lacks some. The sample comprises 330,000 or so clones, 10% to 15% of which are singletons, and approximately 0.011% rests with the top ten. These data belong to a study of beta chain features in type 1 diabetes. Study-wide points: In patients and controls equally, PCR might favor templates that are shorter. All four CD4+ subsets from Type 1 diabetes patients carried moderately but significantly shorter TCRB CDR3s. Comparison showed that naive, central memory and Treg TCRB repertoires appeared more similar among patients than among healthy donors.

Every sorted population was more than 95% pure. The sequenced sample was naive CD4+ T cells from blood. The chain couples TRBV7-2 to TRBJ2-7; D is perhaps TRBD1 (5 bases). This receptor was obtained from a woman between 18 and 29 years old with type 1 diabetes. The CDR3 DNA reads TGTGCCAGCAGCTCACGAACCCCAGGGAACGAGCAGTACTTC. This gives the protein CASSSRTPGNEQYF.